This T cell receptor beta chain was sequenced in a study of blood T cell repertoires in COVID-19. Study-level information: The study drew acute and convalescent COVID-19 samples from the United States, Italy and Spain. Sources were T cells, B-cell-depleted T cells, or PBMCs; the material itself was cDNA or gDNA.

The V and J ends lost 6 bases and 4 bases, in that order; junction bases with no gene match: 14. The CDR3 is 16 amino acids. Germline lookup yields CDR1 ENHRY and CDR2 SYGVKD. How the authors handled the data: By means of reference gene primer amplification, nucleated cell counts were estimated. Sequenced by immunoSEQ multiplex PCR; TCRdb stores in-frame clones only, minus some. That table gives V, J and clone size, and the DNA gave D and trimming. The sample contains 110,000 to 150,000 clones, 80% of which appear only once. Sequenced sample: peripheral blood. The chain recombines TRBV10-3 with TRBJ2-7; 8 positions agree with TRBD1. This receptor was taken from a man aged 65 to 79 who had recovered from COVID-19. The CDR3 here is CAIRPQGRTGKYEQYF. CDR3 nucleotide sequence: TGTGCCATCAGACCCCAGGGAAGGACAGGGAAGTACGAGCAGTACTTC.